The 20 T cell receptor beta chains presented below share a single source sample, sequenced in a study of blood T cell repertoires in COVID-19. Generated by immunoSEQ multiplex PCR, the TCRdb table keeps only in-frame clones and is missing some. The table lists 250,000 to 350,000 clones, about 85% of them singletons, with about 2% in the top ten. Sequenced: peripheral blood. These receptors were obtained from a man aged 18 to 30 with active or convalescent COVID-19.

The CDR3 loop is CASSEGAGGTGELFF. The DNA of the CDR3 is TGTGCCAGCAGTGAAGGGGCCGGTGGCACCGGGGAGCTGTTTTTT. The chain uses TRBV2 and TRBJ2-2; no definite D call. The germline CDR1 and CDR2 sequences are SNHLY and FYNNEI. The CDR3 extends over 15 amino acids. Between the trimmed V and J ends, which lost 1 base and 4 bases, there was a span of 10 bases.

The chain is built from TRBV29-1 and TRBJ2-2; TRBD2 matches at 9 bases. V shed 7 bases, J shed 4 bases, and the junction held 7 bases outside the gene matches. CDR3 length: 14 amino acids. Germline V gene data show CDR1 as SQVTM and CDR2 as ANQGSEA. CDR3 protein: CSANSGSGTGELFF. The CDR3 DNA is TGCAGCGCCAATAGCGGGAGTGGCACCGGGGAGCTGTTTTTT.

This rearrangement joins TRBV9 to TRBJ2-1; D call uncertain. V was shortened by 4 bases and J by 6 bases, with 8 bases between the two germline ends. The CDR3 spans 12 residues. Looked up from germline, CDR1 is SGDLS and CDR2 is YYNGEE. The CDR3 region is CASSSRSNEQFF. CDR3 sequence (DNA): TGTGCCAGCAGCTCCCGCAGCAATGAGCAGTTCTTC.

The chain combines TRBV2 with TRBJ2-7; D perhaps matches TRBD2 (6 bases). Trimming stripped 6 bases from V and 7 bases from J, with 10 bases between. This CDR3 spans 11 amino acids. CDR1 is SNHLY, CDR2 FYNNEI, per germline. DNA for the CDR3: TGTGCCAGCAGCAGGGCGGGGGAGCAGTACTTC. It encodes CASSRAGEQYF.

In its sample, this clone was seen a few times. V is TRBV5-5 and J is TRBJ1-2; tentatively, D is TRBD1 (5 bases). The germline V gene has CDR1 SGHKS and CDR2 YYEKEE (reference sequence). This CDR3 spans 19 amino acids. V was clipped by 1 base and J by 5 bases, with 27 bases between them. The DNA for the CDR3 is TGTGCCAGCAGCTTGTTTAGTGTGCAGGGTGCTTCCGAGAAATATGGCTACACCTTC. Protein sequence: CASSLFSVQGASEKYGYTF.

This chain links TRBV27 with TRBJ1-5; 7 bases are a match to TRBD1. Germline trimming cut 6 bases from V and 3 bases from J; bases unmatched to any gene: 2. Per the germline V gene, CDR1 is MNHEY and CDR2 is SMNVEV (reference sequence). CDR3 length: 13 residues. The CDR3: CASRGQFNQPQHF. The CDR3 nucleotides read TGTGCCAGCAGGGGACAGTTCAATCAGCCCCAGCATTTT.

The CDR3 nucleotides read TGCAGCGTCGACAGGGCAGGGAACACTGAAGCTTTCTTT. It encodes CSVDRAGNTEAFF. V usage is TRBV29-1 and J usage is TRBJ1-1, with 7 bases identical to TRBD1. This CDR3 is 13 amino acids long. The junction had 5 bases not matched to a gene; V was cut back by 6 bases and J by 1 base. Germline V gives CDR1 SQVTM, CDR2 ANQGSEA.

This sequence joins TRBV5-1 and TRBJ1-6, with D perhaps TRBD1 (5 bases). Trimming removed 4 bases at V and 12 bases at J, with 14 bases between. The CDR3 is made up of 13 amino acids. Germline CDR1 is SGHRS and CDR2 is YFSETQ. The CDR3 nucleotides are TGCGCCAGCAGCCCCGGGGGAACCATACCCCTCCACTTT. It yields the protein CASSPGGTIPLHF.

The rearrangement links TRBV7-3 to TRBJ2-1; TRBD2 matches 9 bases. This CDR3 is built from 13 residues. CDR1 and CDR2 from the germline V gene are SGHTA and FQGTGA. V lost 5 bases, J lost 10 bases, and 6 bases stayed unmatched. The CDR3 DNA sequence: TGTGCCAGCAGCCGCCAGCGGGAGGACGAGCAGTTCTTC. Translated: CASSRQREDEQFF.

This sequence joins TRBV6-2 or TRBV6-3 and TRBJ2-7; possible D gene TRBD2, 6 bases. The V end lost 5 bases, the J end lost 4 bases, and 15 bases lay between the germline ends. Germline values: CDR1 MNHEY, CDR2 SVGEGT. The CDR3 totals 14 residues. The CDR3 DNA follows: TGTGCCAGCAGTGAGGACTACCTTTTTTACGAGCAGTACTTC. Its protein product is CASSEDYLFYEQYF.

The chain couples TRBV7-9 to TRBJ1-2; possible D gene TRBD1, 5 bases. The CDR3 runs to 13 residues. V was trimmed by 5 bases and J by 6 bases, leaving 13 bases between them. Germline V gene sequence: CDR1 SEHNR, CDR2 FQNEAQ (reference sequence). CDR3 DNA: TGTGCCAGCAGCACCACAGGACCGGATGGCTACACCTTC. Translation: CASSTTGPDGYTF. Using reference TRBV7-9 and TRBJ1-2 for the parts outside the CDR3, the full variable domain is DTGVSQNPRHKITKRGQNVTFRCDPISEHNRLYWYRQTLGQGPEFLTYFQNEAQLEKSRLLSDRFSAERPKGSFSTLEIQRTEQGDSAMYLCASSTTGPDGYTFGSGTRLTVV.

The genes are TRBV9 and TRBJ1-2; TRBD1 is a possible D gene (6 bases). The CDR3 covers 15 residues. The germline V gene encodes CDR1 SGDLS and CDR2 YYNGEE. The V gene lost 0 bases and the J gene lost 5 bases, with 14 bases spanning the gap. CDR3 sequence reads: CASSVGATGRYGYTF. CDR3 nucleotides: TGTGCCAGCAGCGTAGGAGCCACAGGGCGGTATGGCTACACCTTC.

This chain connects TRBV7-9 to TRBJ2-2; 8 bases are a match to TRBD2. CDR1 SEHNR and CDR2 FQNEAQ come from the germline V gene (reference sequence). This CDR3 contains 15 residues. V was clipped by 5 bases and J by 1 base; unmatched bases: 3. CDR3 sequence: CASSQSGGNTGELFF. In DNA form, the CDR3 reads TGTGCCAGCAGCCAAAGCGGGGGGAACACCGGGGAGCTGTTTTTT. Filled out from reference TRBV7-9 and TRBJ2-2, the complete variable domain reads DTGVSQNPRHKITKRGQNVTFRCDPISEHNRLYWYRQTLGQGPEFLTYFQNEAQLEKSRLLSDRFSAERPKGSFSTLEIQRTEQGDSAMYLCASSQSGGNTGELFFGEGSRLTVL.

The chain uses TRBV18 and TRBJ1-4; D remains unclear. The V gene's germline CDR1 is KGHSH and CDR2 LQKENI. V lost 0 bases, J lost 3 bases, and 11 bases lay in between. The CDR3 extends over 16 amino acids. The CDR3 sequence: CASSPPSQQPNEKLFF. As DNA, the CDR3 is TGTGCCAGCTCACCACCGTCGCAACAGCCTAATGAAAAACTGTTTTTT.

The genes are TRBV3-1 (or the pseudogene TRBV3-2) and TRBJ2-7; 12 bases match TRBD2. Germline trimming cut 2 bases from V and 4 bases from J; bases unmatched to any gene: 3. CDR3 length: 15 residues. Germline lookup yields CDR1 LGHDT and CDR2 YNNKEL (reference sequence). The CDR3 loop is CASSQLTSGRYEQYF. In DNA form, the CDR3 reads TGTGCCAGCAGCCAACTGACTAGCGGGAGATACGAGCAGTACTTC.

CDR3: CASRLSAGAWEQYF. The CDR3, as DNA: TGTGCAAGTCGCTTATCGGCGGGTGCCTGGGAGCAGTACTTC. The V call is TRBV12-2, the J call TRBJ2-7; the table's D gene call, TRBD2, was not cross checked with the DNA. TRBV12-2 is a listed pseudogene. There are 14 residues in the CDR3.

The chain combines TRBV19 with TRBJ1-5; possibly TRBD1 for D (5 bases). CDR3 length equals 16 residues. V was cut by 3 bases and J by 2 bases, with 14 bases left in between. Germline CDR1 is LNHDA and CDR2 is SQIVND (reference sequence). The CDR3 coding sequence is TGTGCCAGTAGTATGAGAAGGGGTGAAGGCAATCAGCCCCAGCATTTT. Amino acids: CASSMRRGEGNQPQHF. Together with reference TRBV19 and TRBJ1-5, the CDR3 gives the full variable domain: DGGITQSPKYLFRKEGQNVTLSCEQNLNHDAMYWYRQDPGQGLRLIYYSQIVNDFQKGDIAEGYSVSREKKESFPLTVTSAQKNPTAFYLCASSMRRGEGNQPQHFGDGTRLSIL.

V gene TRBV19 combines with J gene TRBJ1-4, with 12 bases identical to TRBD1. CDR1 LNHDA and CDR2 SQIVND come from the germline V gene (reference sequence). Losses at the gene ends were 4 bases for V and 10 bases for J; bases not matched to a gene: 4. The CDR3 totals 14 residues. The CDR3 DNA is TGTGCCAGTAGTAGGGACAGGGGGCGAGGAAAACTGTTTTTT. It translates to CASSRDRGRGKLFF.

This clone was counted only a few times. The CDR3 loop reads CASQLSRSSGNTIYF. The CDR3 nucleotides are TGTGCCAGCCAGCTTTCCCGGAGCTCTGGAAACACCATATATTTT. V usage is TRBV6-5 and J usage is TRBJ1-3; D unclear. Germline CDR1 is MNHEY and CDR2 is SVGAGI. The CDR3 contains 15 residues. V lost 8 bases and J lost 0, with 14 bases in between.

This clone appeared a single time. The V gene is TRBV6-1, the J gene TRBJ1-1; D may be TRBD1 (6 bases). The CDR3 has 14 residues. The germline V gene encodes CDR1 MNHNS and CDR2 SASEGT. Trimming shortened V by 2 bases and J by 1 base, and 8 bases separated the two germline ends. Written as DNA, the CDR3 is TGTGCCAGCAGTGAAAGGGGACAGAACACTGAAGCTTTCTTT. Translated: CASSERGQNTEAFF.